The 23 T cell receptor beta chains presented below share a single source sample, sequenced in a study of blood T cell repertoires in COVID-19. Profiling relied on immunoSEQ multiplex PCR, and the TCRdb table lists in-frame clones only, not all of them. Among about 100,000 clones, roughly 87% were seen once, and the ten largest hold about 6.5%. The sample consisted of peripheral blood. Receptor source: an older woman with acute or convalescent COVID-19.

The genes are TRBV5-4 and TRBJ1-3; no definite D call. With 0 bases removed from V and 0 bases from J, the gap between germline ends came to 7 bases. The CDR3 is 15 residues long. Germline V lookup: CDR1 SGHNT, CDR2 YYREEE (reference sequence). CDR3 nucleotide sequence: TGTGCCAGCAGCTTGGCAGGCAGCTCTGGAAACACCATATATTTT. It codes for CASSLAGSSGNTIYF. The whole variable domain, filled in from reference TRBV5-4 and TRBJ1-3, reads ETGVTQSPTHLIKTRGQQVTLRCSSQSGHNTVSWYQQALGQGPQFIFQYYREEENGRGNFPPRFSGLQFPNYSSELNVNALELDDSALYLCASSLAGSSGNTIYFGEGSWLTVV.

This sequence joins TRBV11-2 and TRBJ2-1, with TRBD2 identical over 7 bases. The CDR3 is made up of 14 amino acids. The germline V gene has CDR1 SGHAT and CDR2 FQNNGV. Unmatched junction bases numbered 8, after V lost 5 bases and J lost 7 bases. The CDR3 is CASSPGTTRNEQFF. The CDR3 DNA reads as TGTGCCAGCAGCCCCGGGACTACCAGGAATGAGCAGTTCTTC. Based on the CDR3 plus reference TRBV11-2 and TRBJ2-1, the full variable domain is EAGVAQSPRYKIIEKRQSVAFWCNPISGHATLYWYQQILGQGPKLLIQFQNNGVVDDSQLPKDRFSAERLKGVDSTLKIQPAKLEDSAVYLCASSPGTTRNEQFFGPGTRLTVL.

This chain uses TRBV24-1 with TRBJ1-1; D is possibly TRBD1 (6 bases). V lost 2 bases to trimming and J lost 4 bases, with 13 bases between them. This CDR3 spans 15 amino acids. CDR1 is KGHDR and CDR2 is SFDVKD in the germline V gene. CDR3 coding DNA: TGTGCCACCAGTGATTCAGGACAGCCCTTCACTGAAGCTTTCTTT. It encodes CATSDSGQPFTEAFF.

The chain joins TRBV6-5 to TRBJ1-2; TRBD1 aligns across 9 bases. The V and J ends lost 7 bases and 7 bases, in that order; junction bases with no gene match: 7. The CDR3 has 13 amino acids. Germline values: CDR1 MNHEY, CDR2 SVGAGI. The CDR3 region has the DNA TGTGCCAGCACCAGGGACAGGGAACGTGGCTACACCTTC. The encoded protein is CASTRDRERGYTF.

The chain combines TRBV6-5 with TRBJ2-4, with 7 bases matching TRBD1. Germline CDR1 reads MNHEY; CDR2 reads SVGAGI. This CDR3 has 13 amino acids. Trimming cost V 4 bases and J 7 bases; bases outside gene matches: 4. CDR3 sequence: CASSSRRGNIQYF. The DNA of the CDR3 is TGTGCCAGCAGTTCCCGCAGGGGGAACATTCAGTACTTC.

The sample holds a few counts of this clone. The rearrangement joins TRBV6-5 to TRBJ2-2, with 7 bases fitting TRBD1. CDR1 is MNHEY, CDR2 SVGAGI, per germline. This CDR3 comprises 14 residues. J was trimmed by 7 bases and V by 5 bases; bases with no gene match: 7. The CDR3 DNA is TGTGCCAGCAGTATGACAGGGTTAAACGGGGAGCTGTTTTTT. It yields the protein CASSMTGLNGELFF.

The chain joins TRBV29-1 to TRBJ2-1; D uncertain. V dropped 4 bases and J dropped 7 bases, with 11 bases sitting between them. Germline V gene sequence: CDR1 SQVTM, CDR2 ANQGSEA. The CDR3 is made up of 12 amino acids. This CDR3 reads CSVAARLNEQFF. The DNA for the CDR3 is TGCAGCGTTGCCGCCAGATTAAATGAGCAGTTCTTC.

The chain is built from TRBV30 and TRBJ1-6; D is perhaps TRBD1 (5 bases). Trimming stripped 3 bases from V and 1 base from J, with 10 bases between. CDR1 GTSNPN and CDR2 SVGIG come from the germline V gene (reference sequence). The CDR3 covers 15 residues. CDR3 residues: CAWRLQGSYNSPLHF. CDR3 in DNA: TGTGCCTGGAGACTGCAGGGATCCTATAATTCACCCCTCCACTTT.

The chain couples TRBV2 to TRBJ1-2, with D perhaps matching TRBD1 (5 bases). The V end lost 5 bases, the J end lost 6 bases, and 16 bases lay between the germline ends. The CDR3 is made up of 14 amino acids. Germline V gene data show CDR1 as SNHLY and CDR2 as FYNNEI. The CDR3 bases are TGTGCCAGCAGTAATCGGGACTCCTATAATGGCTACACCTTC. Translating gives CASSNRDSYNGYTF.

The chain carries TRBV7-6 and TRBJ1-2; no clear D gene. This CDR3 comprises 13 residues. Germline V gene data show CDR1 as SGHVS and CDR2 as FNYEAQ. V lost 1 base, J lost 3 bases, and 6 bases lay in between. Here the CDR3 DNA reads TGTGCCAGCAGCTTAGACAGAGACTATGGCTACACCTTC. Its protein is CASSLDRDYGYTF.

The chain is built from TRBV5-1 and TRBJ2-2, with TRBD2 identical over 8 bases. Germline assignment: CDR1 SGHRS and CDR2 YFSETQ. The CDR3 sequence is 16 residues long. The J segment lost 2 bases and the V segment lost 4 bases, leaving 7 bases of the junction unmatched. CDR3 sequence reads: CASSTTSGANTGELFF. The CDR3 nucleotides read TGCGCCAGCAGCACCACTAGCGGAGCTAACACCGGGGAGCTGTTTTTT.

The rearrangement uses TRBV11-3 and TRBJ2-1; 10 bases are shared with TRBD2. The CDR3 extends over 16 amino acids. Germline-derived CDR1 and CDR2 are SGHNT and YENEEA. The ends lost 5 bases at V and 1 base at J; junction bases unmatched: 5. The CDR3 protein is CASSPLAGVSYNEQFF. The CDR3 DNA reads as TGTGCCAGCAGCCCTCTAGCGGGAGTGTCCTACAATGAGCAGTTCTTC.

The V call is TRBV28, the J call TRBJ1-1; unclear D gene. Germline values: CDR1 MDHEN, CDR2 SYDVKM. Trimming left V 6 bases short and J 4 bases short, with 18 bases between. The CDR3 runs to 15 residues. The CDR3 spells CASSSTHLLSTEAFF. The DNA of the CDR3 is TGTGCCAGCAGCTCCACTCATTTGTTGAGCACTGAAGCTTTCTTT.

V and J are TRBV6-2 or TRBV6-3 and TRBJ2-1; 8 nucleotides agree with TRBD1. This CDR3 spans 13 amino acids. Germline lookup yields CDR1 MNHEY and CDR2 SVGEGT. J lost 10 bases, V lost 5 bases, and 7 bases had no gene match. CDR3 amino acids: CASSPLDRAEQFF. CDR3 coding DNA: TGTGCCAGCAGTCCCCTGGACAGGGCAGAGCAGTTCTTC.

The table lists this clone with a few counts. The chain employs TRBV27 and TRBJ2-5, with 7 positions matching TRBD1. With 3 bases clipped from V and 3 bases from J, the junction kept 4 bases outside the gene matches. CDR3 length: 14 amino acids. Per the germline V gene, CDR1 is MNHEY and CDR2 is SMNVEV (reference sequence). CDR3 sequence reads: CASSLTGQEETQYF. CDR3 DNA: TGTGCCAGCAGTTTGACAGGGCAAGAAGAGACCCAGTACTTC.

This chain joins TRBV2 and TRBJ1-5; no reliable D call. There are 14 residues in the CDR3. V was cut by 0 bases and J by 9 bases, with 12 bases left in between. Germline V gene sequence: CDR1 SNHLY, CDR2 FYNNEI. CDR3 sequence reads: CASSEAIGNGPQHF. The DNA for the CDR3 is TGTGCCAGCAGTGAAGCGATCGGGAACGGGCCCCAGCATTTT.

The chain carries TRBV30 and TRBJ2-2; TRBD2 aligns across 10 bases. The CDR3 spans 15 residues. J was trimmed by 1 base and V by 3 bases; bases with no gene match: 2. CDR1 GTSNPN and CDR2 SVGIG come from the germline V gene (reference sequence). The CDR3 reads CAWRLAGRNTGELFF. The CDR3 DNA reads TGTGCCTGGAGACTAGCGGGGAGGAACACCGGGGAGCTGTTTTTT.

This clone has a handful of counts. The rearrangement uses TRBV19 and TRBJ1-2; 7 bases are a match to TRBD1. The J segment lost 9 bases and the V segment lost 8 bases, leaving 9 bases of the junction unmatched. Looked up from germline, CDR1 is LNHDA and CDR2 is SQIVND (reference sequence). The CDR3 is made up of 12 amino acids. CDR3 in DNA: TGTGCCAGTTTCACGGGACAGTACCGCTACACCTTC. Its translation: CASFTGQYRYTF.

This sequence joins TRBV6-5 and TRBJ1-5; D perhaps matches TRBD1 (6 bases). Germline V gene sequence: CDR1 MNHEY, CDR2 SVGAGI. Trimming left V 6 bases short and J 1 base short, with 13 bases between. The CDR3 is 15 residues long. CDR3 sequence: CASRTTGLSNQPQHF. CDR3 DNA sequence: TGTGCCAGCAGGACCACAGGGCTCAGCAATCAGCCCCAGCATTTT.

This clone has just one count. The V call is TRBV10-1, the J call TRBJ2-3, with 9 bases identical to TRBD2. This CDR3 is 14 amino acids long. The V gene's germline CDR1 is WNHNN and CDR2 SYGVQD (reference sequence). Trimming took 4 bases from V and 3 from J; bases not matched to a gene: 2. The DNA of the CDR3 is TGCGCCAGCAGTGTTGCGGGAGGGACAGATACGCAGTATTTT. Translation: CASSVAGGTDTQYF.

This chain joins TRBV19 and TRBJ1-1; D is perhaps TRBD1 (5 bases). The V and J ends lost 2 bases and 1 base respectively, with 11 bases between them. The CDR3 sequence is 15 residues long. CDR1 is LNHDA and CDR2 is SQIVND in the germline V gene (reference sequence). CDR3 coding DNA: TGTGCCAGTAGTATAAATGGGGCACCGAACACTGAAGCTTTCTTT. Its translation: CASSINGAPNTEAFF. The entire variable domain, with the rest obtained from reference TRBV19 and TRBJ1-1, is as follows: DGGITQSPKYLFRKEGQNVTLSCEQNLNHDAMYWYRQDPGQGLRLIYYSQIVNDFQKGDIAEGYSVSREKKESFPLTVTSAQKNPTAFYLCASSINGAPNTEAFFGQGTRLTVV.

This chain links TRBV5-1 with TRBJ1-2, with 12 bases that match TRBD1. Looked up from germline, CDR1 is SGHRS and CDR2 is YFSETQ. The length of the CDR3 is 14 residues. Trimming took 4 bases from V and 7 from J; bases not matched to a gene: 5. In DNA, the CDR3 is TGCGCCAGCAGCGGGGGACAGGGGGCGTTTGGCTACACCTTC. This codes for CASSGGQGAFGYTF.

The gene calls are TRBV6-2 or TRBV6-3 and TRBJ1-1, with D possibly being TRBD1 (5 bases). Germline V gene sequence: CDR1 MNHEY, CDR2 SVGEGT. Trimming pared 7 bases from V and 4 bases from J, leaving 16 bases between. The CDR3 is 14 residues long. The CDR3 DNA sequence: TGTGCCAGCACCCCGGGGCTCAGTATCACTGAAGCTTTCTTT. Its protein product is CASTPGLSITEAFF.